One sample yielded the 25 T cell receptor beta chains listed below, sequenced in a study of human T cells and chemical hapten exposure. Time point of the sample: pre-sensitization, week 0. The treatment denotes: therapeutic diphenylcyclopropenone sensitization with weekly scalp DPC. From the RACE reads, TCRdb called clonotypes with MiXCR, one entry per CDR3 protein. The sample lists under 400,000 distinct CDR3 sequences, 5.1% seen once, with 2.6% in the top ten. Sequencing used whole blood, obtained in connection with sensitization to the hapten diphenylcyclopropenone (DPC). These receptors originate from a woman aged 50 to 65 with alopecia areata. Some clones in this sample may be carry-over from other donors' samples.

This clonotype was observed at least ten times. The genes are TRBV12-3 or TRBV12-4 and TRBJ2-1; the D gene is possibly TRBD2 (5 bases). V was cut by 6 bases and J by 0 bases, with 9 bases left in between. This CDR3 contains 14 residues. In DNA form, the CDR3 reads TGTGCCAGCAGGGGAGTAAGCTCCTACAATGAGCAGTTCTTC. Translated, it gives CASRGVSSYNEQFF.

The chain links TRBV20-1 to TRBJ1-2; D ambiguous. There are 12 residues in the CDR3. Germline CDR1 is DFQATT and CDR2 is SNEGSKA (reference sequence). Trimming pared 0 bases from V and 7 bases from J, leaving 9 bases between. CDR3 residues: CSARDHGSGYTF. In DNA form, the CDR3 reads TGCAGTGCTAGAGATCATGGTTCTGGCTACACCTTC.

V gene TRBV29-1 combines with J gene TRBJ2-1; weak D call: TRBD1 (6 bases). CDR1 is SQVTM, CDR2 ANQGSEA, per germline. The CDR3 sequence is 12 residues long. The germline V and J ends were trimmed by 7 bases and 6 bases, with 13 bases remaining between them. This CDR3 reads CSARGKVNEQFF. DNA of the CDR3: TGCAGCGCGAGGGGGAAAGTCAATGAGCAGTTCTTC.

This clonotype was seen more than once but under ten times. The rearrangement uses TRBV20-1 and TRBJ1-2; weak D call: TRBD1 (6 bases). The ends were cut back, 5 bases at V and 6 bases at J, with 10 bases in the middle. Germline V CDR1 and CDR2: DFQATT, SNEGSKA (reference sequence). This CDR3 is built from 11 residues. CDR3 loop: CSAPGVDGYTF. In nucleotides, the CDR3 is TGCAGTGCTCCAGGGGTGGATGGCTACACCTTC.

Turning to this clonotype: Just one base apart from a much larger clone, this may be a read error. CDR3 region: CSAREVGTGVLDTQYF. Here the CDR3 DNA reads TGCAGTGCTAGAGAAGTCGGGACAGGGGTTTTGGATACGCAGTATTTT. The J gene is TRBJ2-3, the V gene TRBV20-1; 10 bases agree with TRBD1. Germline CDR1 and CDR2: DFQATT and SNEGSKA (reference sequence). The CDR3 is 16 residues long. The trim removed 0 bases at V and 6 bases at J, leaving 9 bases unmatched.

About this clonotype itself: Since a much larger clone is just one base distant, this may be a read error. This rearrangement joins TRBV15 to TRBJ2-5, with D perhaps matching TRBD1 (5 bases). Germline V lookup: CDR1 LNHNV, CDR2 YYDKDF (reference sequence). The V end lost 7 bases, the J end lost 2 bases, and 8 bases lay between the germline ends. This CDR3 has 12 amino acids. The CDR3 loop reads CATKTEQETQYF. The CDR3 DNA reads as TGTGCCACCAAGACAGAACAAGAGACCCAGTACTTC. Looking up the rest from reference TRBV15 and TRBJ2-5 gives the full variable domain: DAMVIQNPRYQVTQFGKPVTLSCSQTLNHNVMYWYQQKSSQAPKLLFHYYDKDFNNEADTPDNFQSRRPNTSFCFLDIRSPGLGDTAMYLCATKTEQETQYFGPGTRLLVL.

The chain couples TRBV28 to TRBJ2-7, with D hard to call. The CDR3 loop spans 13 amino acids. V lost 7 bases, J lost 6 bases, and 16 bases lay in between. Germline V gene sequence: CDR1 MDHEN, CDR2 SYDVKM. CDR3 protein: CASIGQVKGEQYF. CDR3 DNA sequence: TGTGCCAGCATAGGGCAGGTCAAGGGCGAGCAGTACTTC.

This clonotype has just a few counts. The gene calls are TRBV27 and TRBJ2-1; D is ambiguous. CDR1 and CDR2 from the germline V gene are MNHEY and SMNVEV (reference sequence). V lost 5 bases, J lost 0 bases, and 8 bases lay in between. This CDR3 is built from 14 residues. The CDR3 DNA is TGTGCCAGCAGTCCCTACAGCTCCTACAATGAGCAGTTCTTC. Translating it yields CASSPYSSYNEQFF.

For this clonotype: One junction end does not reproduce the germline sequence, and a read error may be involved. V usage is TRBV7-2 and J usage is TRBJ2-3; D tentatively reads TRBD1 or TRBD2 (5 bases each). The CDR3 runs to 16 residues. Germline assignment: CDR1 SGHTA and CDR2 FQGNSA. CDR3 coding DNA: TGTGCCATCAGCCCAATCCGGGACCTAAGCACAGATACGCAGTATTTT. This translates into CAISPIRDLSTDTQYF.

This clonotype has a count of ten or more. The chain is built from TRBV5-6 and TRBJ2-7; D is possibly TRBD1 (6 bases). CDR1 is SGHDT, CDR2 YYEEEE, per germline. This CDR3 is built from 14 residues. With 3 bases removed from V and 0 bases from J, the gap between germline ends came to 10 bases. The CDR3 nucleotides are TGTGCCAGCAGCTACCGGGACATCTCCTACGAGCAGTACTTC. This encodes CASSYRDISYEQYF.

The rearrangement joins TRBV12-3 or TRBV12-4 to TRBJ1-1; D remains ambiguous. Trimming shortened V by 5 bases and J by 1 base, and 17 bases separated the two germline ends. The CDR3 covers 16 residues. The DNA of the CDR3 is TGTGCCAGCAGTCCGGGGTCGACTCCTCCGAACACTGAAGCTTTCTTT. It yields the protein CASSPGSTPPNTEAFF.

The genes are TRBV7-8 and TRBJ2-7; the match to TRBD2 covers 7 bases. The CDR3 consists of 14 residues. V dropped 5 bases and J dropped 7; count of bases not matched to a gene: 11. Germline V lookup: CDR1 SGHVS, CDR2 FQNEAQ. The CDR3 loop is CASSLVGRAGEQYF. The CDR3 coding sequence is TGTGCCAGCAGCCTAGTAGGGAGGGCGGGGGAGCAGTACTTC.

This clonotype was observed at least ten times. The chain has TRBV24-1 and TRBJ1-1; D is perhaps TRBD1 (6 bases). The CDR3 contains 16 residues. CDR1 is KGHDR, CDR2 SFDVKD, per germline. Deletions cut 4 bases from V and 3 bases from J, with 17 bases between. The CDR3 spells CATSDPGAGEDTEAFF. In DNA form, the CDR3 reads TGTGCCACCAGTGACCCCGGGGCAGGGGAGGACACTGAAGCTTTCTTT.

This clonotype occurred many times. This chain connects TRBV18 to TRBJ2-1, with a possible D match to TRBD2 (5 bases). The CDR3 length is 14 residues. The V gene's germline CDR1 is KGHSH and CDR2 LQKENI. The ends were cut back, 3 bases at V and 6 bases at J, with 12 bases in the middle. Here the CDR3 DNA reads TGTGCCAGCTCACCGAGGGAACCACCCAATGAGCAGTTCTTC. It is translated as CASSPREPPNEQFF.

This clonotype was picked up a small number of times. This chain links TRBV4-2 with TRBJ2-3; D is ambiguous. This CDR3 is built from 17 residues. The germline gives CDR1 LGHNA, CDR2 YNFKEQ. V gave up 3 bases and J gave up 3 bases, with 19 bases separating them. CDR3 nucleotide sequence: TGTGCCAGCAGCCACTCAGGACCGAACCCTGGGACAGATACGCAGTATTTT. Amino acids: CASSHSGPNPGTDTQYF.

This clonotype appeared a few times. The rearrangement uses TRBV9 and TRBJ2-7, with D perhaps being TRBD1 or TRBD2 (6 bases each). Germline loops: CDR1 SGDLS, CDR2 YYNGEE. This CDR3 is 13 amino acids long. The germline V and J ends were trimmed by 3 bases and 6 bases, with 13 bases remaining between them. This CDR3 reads CASSAGARSEQYF. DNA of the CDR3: TGTGCCAGCAGCGCGGGGGCCAGATCCGAGCAGTACTTC.

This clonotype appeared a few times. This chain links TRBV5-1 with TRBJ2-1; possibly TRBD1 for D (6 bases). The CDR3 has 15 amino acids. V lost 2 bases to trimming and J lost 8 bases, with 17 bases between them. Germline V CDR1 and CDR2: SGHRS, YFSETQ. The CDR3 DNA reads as TGCGCCAGCAGCTTTACCAGGGGAGAATGGGATGAGCAGTTCTTC. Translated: CASSFTRGEWDEQFF.

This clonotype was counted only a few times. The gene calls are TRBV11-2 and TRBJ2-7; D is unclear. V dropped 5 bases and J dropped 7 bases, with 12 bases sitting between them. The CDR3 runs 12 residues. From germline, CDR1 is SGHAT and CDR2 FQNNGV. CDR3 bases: TGTGCCAGCAGCCTCGACCGGACGGAGCAGTACTTC. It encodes CASSLDRTEQYF.

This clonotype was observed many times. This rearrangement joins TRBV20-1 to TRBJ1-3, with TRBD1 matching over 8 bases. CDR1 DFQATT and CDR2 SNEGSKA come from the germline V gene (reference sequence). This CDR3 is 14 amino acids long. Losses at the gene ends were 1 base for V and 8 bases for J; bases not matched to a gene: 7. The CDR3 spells CSARGYRGEDTIYF. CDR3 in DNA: TGCAGTGCTAGAGGCTACAGGGGGGAGGACACCATATATTTT.

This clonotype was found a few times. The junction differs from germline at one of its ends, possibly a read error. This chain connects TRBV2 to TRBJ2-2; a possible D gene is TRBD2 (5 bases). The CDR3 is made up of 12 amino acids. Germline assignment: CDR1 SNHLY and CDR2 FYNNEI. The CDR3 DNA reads TGTGCCAGCAGTGAAACGCCCCCTGGAGCGGTTTTT. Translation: CASSETPPGAVF.

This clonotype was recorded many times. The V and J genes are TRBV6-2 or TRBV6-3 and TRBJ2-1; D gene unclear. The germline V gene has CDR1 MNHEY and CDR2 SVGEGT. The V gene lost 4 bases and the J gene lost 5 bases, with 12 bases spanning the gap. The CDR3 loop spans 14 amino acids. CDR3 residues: CASSSGVQNNEQFF. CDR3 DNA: TGTGCCAGCAGTTCCGGAGTTCAAAACAATGAGCAGTTCTTC.

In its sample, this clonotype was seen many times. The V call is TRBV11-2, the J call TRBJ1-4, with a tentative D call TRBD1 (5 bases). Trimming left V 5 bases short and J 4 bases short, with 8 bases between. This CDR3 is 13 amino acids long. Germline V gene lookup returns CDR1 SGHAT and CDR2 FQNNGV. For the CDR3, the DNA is TGTGCCAGCAGCGTGGGACTTAATGAAAAACTGTTTTTT. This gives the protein CASSVGLNEKLFF.

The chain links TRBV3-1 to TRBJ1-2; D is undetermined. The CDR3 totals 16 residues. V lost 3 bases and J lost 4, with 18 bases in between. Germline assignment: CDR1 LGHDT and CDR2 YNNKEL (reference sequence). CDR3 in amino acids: CASSHFAAAGGYGYTF. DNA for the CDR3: TGTGCCAGCAGCCACTTCGCCGCAGCGGGCGGCTATGGCTACACCTTC. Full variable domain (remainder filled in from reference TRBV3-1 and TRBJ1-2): DTAVSQTPKYLVTQMGNDKSIKCEQNLGHDTMYWYKQDSKKFLKIMFSYNNKELIINETVPNRFSPKSPDKAHLNLHINSLELGDSAVYFCASSHFAAAGGYGYTFGSGTRLTVV.

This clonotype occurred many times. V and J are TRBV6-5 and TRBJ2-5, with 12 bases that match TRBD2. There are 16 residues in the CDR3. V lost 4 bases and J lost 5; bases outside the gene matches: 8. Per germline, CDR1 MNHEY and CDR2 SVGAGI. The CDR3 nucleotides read TGTGCCAGCAGTTTCTCTAGCGGGGGGGCCCCGGAGACCCAGTACTTC. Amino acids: CASSFSSGGAPETQYF.

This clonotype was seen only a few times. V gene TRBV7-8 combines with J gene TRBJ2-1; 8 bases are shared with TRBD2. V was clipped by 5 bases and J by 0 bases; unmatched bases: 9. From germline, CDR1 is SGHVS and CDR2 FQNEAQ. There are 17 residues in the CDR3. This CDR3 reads CASSRIQRESSYNEQFF. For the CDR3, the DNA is TGTGCCAGCAGCCGAATCCAGCGGGAGAGCTCCTACAATGAGCAGTTCTTC.